These T cell receptor beta chains were read from a single sample in a study of T cell responses to AZD1222 COVID-19 vaccine. The repertoire was sequenced with immunoSEQ multiplex PCR; TCRdb's copy has only in-frame clones and lacks some. The sample contains approximately 150,000 clones, approximately 89% of which appear only once. Sequencing used peripheral blood, obtained on day 0 of AZD1222 vaccination. These TCRs come from an adult in good health. Each CDR3 is given with its conserved first and last residue. The order of the fields is V gene, J gene, CDR3 protein.

>TRBV4-3|TRBJ1-4
CASSQDGATNEKLFF
>TRBV5-4|TRBJ1-6
CASSLAGRPNSPLHF
>TRBV6-4|TRBJ1-6
CASSAPSSYNSPLHF
>TRBV10-1|TRBJ2-3
CASSAGDTQYF
>TRBV15|TRBJ2-1
CATSRVFPELAGEEQFF
>TRBV2|TRBJ1-5
CASSELSDNQPQHF
>TRBV7-8|TRBJ1-2
CASSSQRNDQNYGYTF
>TRBV6-5|TRBJ2-7
CASSGSGTGSYEQYF
>TRBV6-1|TRBJ2-7
CASSEPGQLRYEQYF
>TRBV30|TRBJ2-5
CAWSAPADRDETQYF
>TRBV10-3|TRBJ2-3
CAISESLAGGTDTQYF
>TRBV7-2|TRBJ1-1
CASSLGVLNTEAFF
>TRBV10-1|TRBJ2-3
CASSQDGADTQYF
>TRBV29-1|TRBJ1-2
CSVEEEGGQGSADGYTF
>TRBV19|TRBJ1-1
CASSIQGNTEAFF
>TRBV2|TRBJ2-1
CASSVKAGNSYNEQFF
>TRBV28|TRBJ1-2
CASSSGTDYGYTF
>TRBV9|TRBJ1-6
CASSRDSSYNSPLHF
>TRBV7-8|TRBJ1-5
CASSLEVTQPQHF
>TRBV12-3/TRBV12-4|TRBJ1-2
CASSFWGGDGYTF
>TRBV7-9|TRBJ1-4
CASSVMGGGEKLFF
>TRBV27|TRBJ2-1
CASSFQGIHEQFF
>TRBV21-1|TRBJ1-2
CASSKGPGQTNGYTF
>TRBV5-1|TRBJ1-1
CASSSRTPNTEAFF
>TRBV3-1/TRBV3-2|TRBJ2-3
CASSPLSAGTQYF
>TRBV7-9|TRBJ1-2
CASSLAYMAYGYTF
>TRBV6-2/TRBV6-3|TRBJ2-2
CASSMTGGPGELFF
>TRBV7-3|TRBJ2-2
CASSLTVTGELFF
>TRBV10-2|TRBJ2-1
CASTRAGGYEQFF
>TRBV28|TRBJ2-2
CASSSSGTGELFF
>TRBV7-9|TRBJ1-1
CASSPPLGAGAFF
>TRBV21-1|TRBJ2-5
CASSKATSGRAVFGTQYF
>TRBV19|TRBJ1-1
CASSNTGERKNTEAFF
>TRBV10-1|TRBJ2-3
CAMLLAGRTDTQYF